Given below is one T cell receptor beta chain in context. This clone's antigen is unknown. The record has no base qualities; no much larger clone is one base away. Participants in the prospective study were enrolled through a virtual design, were aged roughly 18 to 100 years, and lived in under 25 United States geographic areas. To assign participants to cohorts, the prospective study relied on clinical history that participants themselves reported in a screening survey and a study questionnaire. ImmuneRACE Cohort 3 recovered participants were defined by two consecutive negative NP/OP PCR tests, healthcare professional clearance, or symptom resolution. Each participant in the prospective study had whole blood, serum and a nasopharyngeal or oropharyngeal swab collected by mobile phlebotomists. Participants in the prospective study had the option to provide additional blood draws and questionnaires over an approximately 2-month period. Blood samples from the prospective study were shipped frozen or at room temperature prior to DNA extraction.

This sample stems from a study of blood T cell repertoires in COVID-19 (dated by TCRdb to about 2020). For the study in its entirety: Samples from collaborators originated in the United States, Italy and Spain and spanned both the acute and convalescent phases of COVID-19. Samples were obtained from the ongoing ImmuneRACE study (first 160 participants) and from 1,254 subjects provided by 6 global collaborators. The dataset comprised deeply sampled blood TCRbeta repertoires from subjects exposed to, actively infected with, or recovered from COVID-19. Sample metadata almost always included a de-identified subject ID, COVID-19 status, age in years and sex. The prospective study material was composed of cDNA or gDNA derived from T cells, B-cell-depleted T cells, or PBMCs. HLA class I and class II types, where available, came from metadata supplied by the sample provider rather than from assay-based typing. The repertoires were released in a freely available public database intended as a resource for research on the immune response to SARS-CoV-2. The paper's findings and limits, for the study overall: Clinical and demographic metadata were provided uncurated, with the amount varying by source and participant.

TCRbeta CDR3 regions were amplified from genomic DNA using the immunoSEQ Assay, a bias-controlled multiplex PCR. The study's processing was this. Nucleated cell counts per sample were estimated from amplification of reference gene primers within the assay. To quantify the absolute abundance of each unique TCRbeta CDR3 rearrangement, sequence reads were collapsed and filtered. Productive Simpson clonality was computed per sample as the square root of Simpson's diversity index over productive rearrangements. Not all clones reach the TCRdb copy of this immuneACCESS table, which keeps in-frame sequences only. Checked studies attribute under half of the gap to unresolved V genes and leave the rest unexplained. Clone size and V and J calls were adopted from that table, with D and trimming inferred from the DNA. The sample contains a few hundred thousand clones, 65% to 85% of them found a single time. The ten largest account for about 3% of the sample.

The sequenced sample was PBMCs or T cells enriched from blood (not recorded which). The receptor was isolated from a man aged 50 to 60 who had recovered from COVID-19.

The nucleotide sequence reads TGTGCCAGCTCAAGGACAAGGTCCTACGAGCAGTACTTC. It translates to CASSRTRSYEQYF. The receptor chain draws on TRBV18 and TRBJ2-7; the best D guess is TRBD1, with 5 bases matching. Trimming costs V 5 bases and J 1 base, and their ends lie 9 bases apart. Counted from cysteine to phenylalanine, this CDR3 has 13 amino acids. Only the CDR3 region is kept as DNA, spanning 39 bases read in frame from base 1. CDR1 and CDR2, looked up from the germline V gene, are KGHSH and LQKENI. Reference TRBV18 and TRBJ2-7 genes cover what lies past the CDR3, so the full variable domain is NAGVMQNPRHLVRRRGQEARLRCSPMKGHSHVYWYRQLPEEGLKFMVYLQKENIIDESGMPKERFSAEFPKEGPSILRIQQVVRGDSAAYFCASSRTRSYEQYFGPGTRLTVT.